Listed here are 25 T cell receptor beta chains from one sample, sequenced in a study of blood T cell repertoires in COVID-19. The table came from immunoSEQ multiplex PCR; TCRdb's copy has only in-frame clones and leaves some out. The profile shows approximately 200,000 clones, more than 75% of them singletons. Sequencing used PBMCs or T cells enriched from blood (not recorded which). The source is a young man in a cohort exposed to, infected with or recovered from COVID-19 (not recorded which).

This clone was detected only a few times. V usage is TRBV13 and J usage is TRBJ1-4; D is unresolved. CDR3 length: 13 amino acids. The V end was cut by 6 bases, the J end by 4 bases, with 9 bases between. CDR1 and CDR2 from the germline V gene are PRHDT and FYEKMQ (reference sequence). The CDR3 coding sequence is TGTGCCAGCAGGTTGTCTCTTAATGAAAAACTGTTTTTT. Translation gives CASRLSLNEKLFF.

The chain uses TRBV24-1 and TRBJ2-1; no clear D. V was clipped by 4 bases and J by 10 bases, with 7 bases between them. Germline V CDR1 and CDR2: KGHDR, SFDVKD. The CDR3 covers 11 residues. CDR3 in DNA: TGTGCCACCAGTGACCCGACAGAGCAGTTCTTC. It specifies CATSDPTEQFF.

The chain carries TRBV14 and TRBJ2-1; 9 bases map to TRBD2. V lost 0 bases, J lost 6 bases, and 12 bases stayed unmatched. This CDR3 comprises 18 residues. The V gene's germline CDR1 is SGHDN and CDR2 FVKESK. CDR3 nucleotide sequence: TGTGCCAGCAGCCAAGAACGTCTAGCGGGAACATGGGGCAATGAGCAGTTCTTC. Amino acid sequence: CASSQERLAGTWGNEQFF.

J is TRBJ2-7 and V is TRBV19, with D possibly TRBD2 on 6 matching bases. This CDR3 region has 15 residues. Germline V gives CDR1 LNHDA, CDR2 SQIVND (reference sequence). Trimming stripped 5 bases from V and 0 bases from J, with 14 bases between. This CDR3 reads CASSLHSGSSYEQYF. In DNA form, the CDR3 reads TGTGCCAGTAGTCTCCATTCCGGGAGCTCCTACGAGCAGTACTTC.

V usage is TRBV5-1 and J usage is TRBJ2-3, with TRBD1 matching over 7 bases. The trim removed 4 bases at V and 10 bases at J, leaving 3 bases unmatched. The CDR3 has 11 amino acids. Looked up from germline, CDR1 is SGHRS and CDR2 is YFSETQ. CDR3 in DNA: TGCGCCAGCAGCACTACAGGGGCGCAGTATTTT. Protein sequence: CASSTTGAQYF.

This chain joins TRBV4-1 and TRBJ2-1; TRBD2 agrees at 12 bases. The J segment lost 5 bases and the V segment lost 3 bases, leaving 8 bases of the junction unmatched. Per germline, CDR1 MGHRA and CDR2 YSYEKL. This CDR3 contains 17 residues. CDR3 sequence reads: CASSQGGLAGLNNEQFF. DNA of the CDR3: TGCGCCAGCAGCCAGGGTGGACTAGCGGGACTCAACAATGAGCAGTTCTTC.

The chain uses TRBV19 and TRBJ2-7, with a possible D match to TRBD2 (6 bases). Germline V gene data show CDR1 as LNHDA and CDR2 as SQIVND (reference sequence). The CDR3 length is 14 residues. Trimming took off 7 bases at V and 7 bases at J, with 20 bases between the two ends. CDR3 sequence (DNA): TGTGCCAGTACTCCTCGGGCTGGAGGGCTGGAGCAGTACTTC. It codes for CASTPRAGGLEQYF.

Turning to this clone: Different DNA sequences within this sample yield the same CDR3. The chain links TRBV28 to TRBJ1-2; weak D call: TRBD1 (5 bases). CDR1 is MDHEN and CDR2 is SYDVKM in the germline V gene. The CDR3 runs to 12 residues. V lost 3 bases and J 5 bases, leaving 7 bases between the germline ends. CDR3 in DNA: TGTGCCAGCAGTTTCTCAGGGTATGGCTACACCTTC. It encodes CASSFSGYGYTF.

The chain's CDR3 is CASSGTGTGYEQYF. The CDR3 DNA sequence: TGTGCCAGCAGCGGTACCGGGACTGGTTACGAGCAGTACTTC. V is TRBV5-6 and J is TRBJ2-7, with D possibly TRBD2 on 6 matching bases. V shed 4 bases and J shed 4 bases, with 15 bases lying between them. The CDR3 runs 14 residues. The germline CDR1 and CDR2 sequences are SGHDT and YYEEEE.

The V gene is TRBV3-1 (or the pseudogene TRBV3-2), the J gene TRBJ2-1, with 9 bases aligning to TRBD2. Germline assignment: CDR1 LGHDT and CDR2 YNNKEL (reference sequence). This CDR3 spans 16 amino acids. After removal of 8 bases from V and 4 bases from J, the junction contained 12 bases not matched to a gene. CDR3 sequence reads: CASSLGPSGIYNEQFF. CDR3 sequence (DNA): TGTGCCAGCTCCTTGGGGCCTAGCGGGATTTACAATGAGCAGTTCTTC.

In DNA form, the CDR3 reads TGTGCCAGCTCACCTGGGACTAGCGGGGAGACCCAGTACTTC. Its translation: CASSPGTSGETQYF. The chain carries TRBV18 and TRBJ2-5; 12 bases agree with TRBD2. Germline values: CDR1 KGHSH, CDR2 LQKENI. The CDR3 is 14 amino acids. The V gene end was trimmed by 3 bases and the J gene end by 5 bases; junction bases not matched to a gene: 1. The full variable domain, its missing parts supplied by reference TRBV18 and TRBJ2-5, is NAGVMQNPRHLVRRRGQEARLRCSPMKGHSHVYWYRQLPEEGLKFMVYLQKENIIDESGMPKERFSAEFPKEGPSILRIQQVVRGDSAAYFCASSPGTSGETQYFGPGTRLLVL.

J is TRBJ2-1 and V is TRBV12-3 or TRBV12-4; D perhaps matches TRBD1 (5 bases). The CDR3 sequence is 13 residues long. Trimming took off 2 bases at V and 6 bases at J, with 8 bases between the two ends. For the CDR3, the DNA is TGTGCCAGCAGTTTAAGGGGAAGCAATGAGCAGTTCTTC. It specifies CASSLRGSNEQFF.

The chain carries TRBV4-1 and TRBJ2-3, with 10 bases identical to TRBD2. The CDR3 runs 14 residues. With V trimmed by 4 bases and J by 4 bases, 2 bases remained unmatched. Germline-derived CDR1 and CDR2 are MGHRA and YSYEKL. CDR3 loop: CASSRGLAADTQYF. CDR3 nucleotide sequence: TGCGCCAGCAGCCGAGGACTAGCGGCAGATACGCAGTATTTT.

The chain couples TRBV6-2 or TRBV6-3 to TRBJ2-7, with a tentative D call TRBD2 (6 bases). In germline, CDR1 is MNHEY, CDR2 SVGEGT. The CDR3 loop spans 11 amino acids. V gave up 6 bases and J gave up 12 bases, with 15 bases separating them. The CDR3 loop reads CASSTSERVYF. The CDR3 DNA reads TGTGCCAGCAGCACATCCGAGCGGGTGTACTTC.

The chain is built from TRBV15 and TRBJ2-1; 16 bases map to TRBD2. Germline V lookup: CDR1 LNHNV, CDR2 YYDKDF (reference sequence). The CDR3 has 16 residues. V shed 3 bases and J 10 bases; nucleotides not matched to a gene: 6. CDR3 bases: TGTGCCACCAGCAGGGGGACTAGCGGGAGGGCCGTAGAGCAGTTCTTC. It specifies CATSRGTSGRAVEQFF.

For the CDR3, the DNA is TGTGCCAGCAGTTACAGGACAGGCAATCAGCCCCAGCATTTT. Translated, it gives CASSYRTGNQPQHF. The chain employs TRBV6-5 and TRBJ1-5; maybe TRBD1 (6 bases). This CDR3 region has 14 residues. V was shortened by 2 bases and J by 2 bases, with 7 bases between the two germline ends. In germline, CDR1 is MNHEY, CDR2 SVGAGI.

The chain recombines TRBV3-1 (or the pseudogene TRBV3-2) with TRBJ2-1, with TRBD2 identical over 9 bases. This CDR3 is 16 amino acids long. V trimming: 0 bases; J trimming: 5 bases; junction bases outside the gene matches: 5. In germline, CDR1 is LGHDT, CDR2 YNNKEL (reference sequence). The CDR3 spells CASSQELAGRNNEQFF. The CDR3 coding sequence is TGTGCCAGCAGCCAAGAACTAGCGGGCAGAAACAATGAGCAGTTCTTC.

As for this clone: The junction and the germline gene differ at one end; a read error may be behind it. This chain links TRBV27 with TRBJ2-1; TRBD2 aligns across 9 bases. The CDR3 runs 15 residues. In germline, CDR1 is MNHEY, CDR2 SMNVEV (reference sequence). The chain's CDR3 is CASSPGTSSYNEHFF. CDR3 DNA sequence: TGTGCCAGCAGTCCCGGGACTAGCAGCTACAATGAGCATTTCTTC.

The chain links TRBV6-5 to TRBJ2-3; D unclear. Germline CDR1 MNHEY, CDR2 SVGAGI. The V end lost 4 bases, the J end lost 0 bases, and 14 bases lay between the germline ends. This CDR3 contains 16 residues. The CDR3 loop is CASSSFSLLSTDTQYF. CDR3 DNA: TGTGCCAGCAGTTCGTTTAGCCTATTGAGCACAGATACGCAGTATTTT.

This sequence joins TRBV4-3 and TRBJ2-5, with TRBD2 identical over 9 bases. The CDR3 covers 15 residues. Trimming took 3 bases from V and 5 from J; bases not matched to a gene: 7. Per the germline V gene, CDR1 is LGHNA and CDR2 is YSLEER. CDR3 coding DNA: TGCGCCAGCAGCCACATAGCGGGAGAGGGGGAGACCCAGTACTTC. This codes for CASSHIAGEGETQYF.

This chain uses TRBV28 with TRBJ1-4; no definite D call. Per germline, CDR1 MDHEN and CDR2 SYDVKM. This CDR3 has 12 amino acids. The germline V and J ends were trimmed by 11 bases and 3 bases, with 10 bases remaining between them. DNA for the CDR3: TGTGCCGGGAGGGCCTCTAATGAAAAACTGTTTTTT. This gives the protein CAGRASNEKLFF.

The V call is TRBV24-1, the J call TRBJ2-3; 11 nucleotides align to TRBD2. V shed 9 bases, J shed 2 bases, and the junction held 6 bases outside the gene matches. CDR1 KGHDR and CDR2 SFDVKD come from the germline V gene. The CDR3 is made up of 15 amino acids. The CDR3 here is CATQGSGGATDTQYF. The CDR3 nucleotides read TGTGCCACCCAGGGTAGCGGGGGGGCCACAGATACGCAGTATTTT.

The CDR3 sequence is CASSFSGSNTEAFF. DNA for the CDR3: TGTGCCAGCAGCTTCTCCGGGTCGAACACTGAAGCTTTCTTT. The chain uses TRBV7-3 and TRBJ1-1; D remains unclear. Germline V gene lookup returns CDR1 SGHTA and CDR2 FQGTGA. V was pared by 3 bases and J by 1 base, with 9 bases between. This CDR3 spans 14 amino acids. The entire variable domain, with the rest obtained from reference TRBV7-3 and TRBJ1-1, is as follows: GAGVSQTPSNKVTEKGKYVELRCDPISGHTALYWYRQSLGQGPEFLIYFQGTGAADDSGLPNDRFFAVRPEGSVSTLKIQRTERGDSAVYLCASSFSGSNTEAFFGQGTRLTVV.

This chain links TRBV27 with TRBJ1-1, with 8 bases fitting TRBD1. The CDR3 extends over 13 amino acids. In germline, CDR1 is MNHEY, CDR2 SMNVEV (reference sequence). Germline trimming cut 6 bases from V and 11 bases from J; bases unmatched to any gene: 11. As DNA, the CDR3 is TGTGCCAGCAGCCAAGAACCGGGACAGGAGGCTTTCTTT. It is translated as CASSQEPGQEAFF.

V gene TRBV5-1 combines with J gene TRBJ1-5, with D unclear. The CDR3 spans 13 residues. V was pared by 4 bases and J by 4 bases, with 9 bases between. In germline, CDR1 is SGHRS, CDR2 YFSETQ. Here the CDR3 DNA reads TGCGCCAGCAGCCGGTCGGGGAATCAGCCCCAGCATTTT. Protein product: CASSRSGNQPQHF.